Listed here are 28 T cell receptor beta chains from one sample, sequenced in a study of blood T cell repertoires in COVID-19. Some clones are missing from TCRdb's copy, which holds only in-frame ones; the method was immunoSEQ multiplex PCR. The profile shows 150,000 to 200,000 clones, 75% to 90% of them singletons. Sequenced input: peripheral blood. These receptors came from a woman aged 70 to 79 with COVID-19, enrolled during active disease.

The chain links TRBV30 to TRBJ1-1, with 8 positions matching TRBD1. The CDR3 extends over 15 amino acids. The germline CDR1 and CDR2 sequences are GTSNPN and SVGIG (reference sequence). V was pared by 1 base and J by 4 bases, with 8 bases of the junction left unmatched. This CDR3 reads CAWSAARTGFTEAFF. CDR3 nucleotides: TGTGCCTGGAGTGCCGCCAGGACAGGGTTCACTGAAGCTTTCTTT.

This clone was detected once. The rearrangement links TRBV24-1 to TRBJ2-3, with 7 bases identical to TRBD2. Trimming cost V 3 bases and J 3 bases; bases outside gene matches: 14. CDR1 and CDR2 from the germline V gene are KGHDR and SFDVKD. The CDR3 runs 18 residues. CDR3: CATSDPGRGGARTDTQYF. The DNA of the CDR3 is TGTGCCACCAGTGATCCCGGCCGGGGAGGGGCGAGGACAGATACGCAGTATTTT.

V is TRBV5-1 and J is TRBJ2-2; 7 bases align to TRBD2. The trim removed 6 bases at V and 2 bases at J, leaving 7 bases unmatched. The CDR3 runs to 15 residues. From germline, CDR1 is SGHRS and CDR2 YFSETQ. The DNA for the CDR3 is TGCGCCAGCAACGTCCAAGCGGGAAACACCGGGGAGCTGTTTTTT. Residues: CASNVQAGNTGELFF.

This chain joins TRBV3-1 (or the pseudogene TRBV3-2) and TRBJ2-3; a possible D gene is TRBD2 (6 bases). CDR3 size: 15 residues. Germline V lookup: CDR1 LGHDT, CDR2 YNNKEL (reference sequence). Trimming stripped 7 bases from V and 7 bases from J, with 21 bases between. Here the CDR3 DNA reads TGTGCCAGCACCCCCACGGCGGGATCGGGGTATACGCAGTATTTT. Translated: CASTPTAGSGYTQYF.

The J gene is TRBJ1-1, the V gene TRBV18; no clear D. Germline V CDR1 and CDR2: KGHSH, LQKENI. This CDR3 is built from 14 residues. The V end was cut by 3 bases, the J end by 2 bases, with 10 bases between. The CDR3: CASSPPQDNTEAFF. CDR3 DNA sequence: TGTGCCAGCTCACCTCCGCAGGATAACACTGAAGCTTTCTTT.

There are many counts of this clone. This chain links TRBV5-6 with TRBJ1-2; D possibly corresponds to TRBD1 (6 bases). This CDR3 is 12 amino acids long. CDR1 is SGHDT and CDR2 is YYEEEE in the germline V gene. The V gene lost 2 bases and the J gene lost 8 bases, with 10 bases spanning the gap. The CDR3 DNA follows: TGTGCCAGCAGCTTCCGGACAGAAGGCTACACCTTC. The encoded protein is CASSFRTEGYTF.

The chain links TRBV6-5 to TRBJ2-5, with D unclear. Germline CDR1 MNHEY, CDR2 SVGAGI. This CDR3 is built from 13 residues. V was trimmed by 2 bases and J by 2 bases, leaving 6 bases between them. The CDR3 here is CASSYGQQETQYF. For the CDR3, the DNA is TGTGCCAGCAGTTACGGGCAGCAAGAGACCCAGTACTTC.

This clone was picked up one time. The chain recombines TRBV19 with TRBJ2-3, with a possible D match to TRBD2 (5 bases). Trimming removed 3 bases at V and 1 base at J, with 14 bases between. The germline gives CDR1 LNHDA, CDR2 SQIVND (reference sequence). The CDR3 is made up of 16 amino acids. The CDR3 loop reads CASSIGIPRGTDTQYF. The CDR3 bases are TGTGCCAGTAGTATTGGAATCCCGCGGGGCACAGATACGCAGTATTTT.

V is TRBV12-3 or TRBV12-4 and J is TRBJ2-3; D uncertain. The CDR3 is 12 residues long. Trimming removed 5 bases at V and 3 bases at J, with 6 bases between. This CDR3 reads CASSPRTDTQYF. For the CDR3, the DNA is TGTGCCAGCAGTCCCCGTACAGATACGCAGTATTTT.

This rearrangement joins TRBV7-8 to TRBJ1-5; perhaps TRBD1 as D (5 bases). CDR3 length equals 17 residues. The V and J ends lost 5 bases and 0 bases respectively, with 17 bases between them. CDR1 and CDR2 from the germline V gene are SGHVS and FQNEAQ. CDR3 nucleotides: TGTGCCAGCAGCCGTGCCCGGCAGGGAGGTAGCAATCAGCCCCAGCATTTT. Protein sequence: CASSRARQGGSNQPQHF.

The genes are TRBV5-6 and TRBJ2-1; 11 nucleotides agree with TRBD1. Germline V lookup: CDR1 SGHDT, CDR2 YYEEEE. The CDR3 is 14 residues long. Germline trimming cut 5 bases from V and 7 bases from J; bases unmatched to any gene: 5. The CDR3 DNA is TGTGCCAGCAGTAGGGACAGGGGGAGAAATGAGCAGTTCTTC. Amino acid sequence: CASSRDRGRNEQFF.

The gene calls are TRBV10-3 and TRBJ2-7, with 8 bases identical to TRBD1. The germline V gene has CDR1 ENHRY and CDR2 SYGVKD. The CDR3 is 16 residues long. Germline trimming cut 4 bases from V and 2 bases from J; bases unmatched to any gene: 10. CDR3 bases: TGTGCCATCAGTGGACAGGGGATGGAACCCACCTACGAGCAGTACTTC. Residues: CAISGQGMEPTYEQYF.

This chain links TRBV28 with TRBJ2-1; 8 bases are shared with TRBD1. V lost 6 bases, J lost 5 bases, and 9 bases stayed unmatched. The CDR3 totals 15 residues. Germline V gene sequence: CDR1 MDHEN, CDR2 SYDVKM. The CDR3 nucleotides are TGTGCCAGCAGCCAGATCCTGGGACAGGACAATGAGCAGTTCTTC. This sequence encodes CASSQILGQDNEQFF.

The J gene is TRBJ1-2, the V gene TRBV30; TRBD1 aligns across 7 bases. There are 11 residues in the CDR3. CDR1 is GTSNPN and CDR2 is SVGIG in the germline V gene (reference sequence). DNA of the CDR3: TGTGCTGGGACAGTCAACTATGGCTACACCTTC. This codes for CAGTVNYGYTF. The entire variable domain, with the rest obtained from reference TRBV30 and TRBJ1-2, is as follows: SQTIHQWPATLVQPVGSPLSLECTVEGTSNPNLYWYRQAAGRGLQLLFYSVGIGQISSEVPQNLSASRPQDRQFILSSKKLLLSDSGFYLCAGTVNYGYTFGSGTRLTVV.

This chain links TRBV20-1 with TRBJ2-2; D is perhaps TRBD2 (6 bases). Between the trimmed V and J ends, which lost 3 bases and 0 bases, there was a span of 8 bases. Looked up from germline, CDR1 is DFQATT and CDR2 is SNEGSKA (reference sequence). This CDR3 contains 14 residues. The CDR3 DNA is TGCAGTGCTAGTAGCGGAACGAACACCGGGGAGCTGTTTTTT. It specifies CSASSGTNTGELFF.

CDR3 loop: CASSPRDSPAGQFF. For the CDR3, the DNA is TGTGCCAGCAGCCCAAGGGACTCCCCGGCGGGACAGTTCTTC. The rearrangement joins TRBV7-3 to TRBJ2-1, with D perhaps TRBD2 (6 bases). The V end was cut by 5 bases, the J end by 13 bases, with 21 bases between. Germline V gene sequence: CDR1 SGHTA, CDR2 FQGTGA. This CDR3 has 14 residues.

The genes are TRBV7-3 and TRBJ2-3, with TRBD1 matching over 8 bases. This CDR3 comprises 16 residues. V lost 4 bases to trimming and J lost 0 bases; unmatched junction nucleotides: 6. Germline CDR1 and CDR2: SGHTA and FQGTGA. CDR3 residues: CASSSSDRDSTDTQYF. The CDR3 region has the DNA TGTGCCAGCAGCTCATCGGACAGGGATAGCACAGATACGCAGTATTTT. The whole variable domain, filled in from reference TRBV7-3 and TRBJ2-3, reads GAGVSQTPSNKVTEKGKYVELRCDPISGHTALYWYRQSLGQGPEFLIYFQGTGAADDSGLPNDRFFAVRPEGSVSTLKIQRTERGDSAVYLCASSSSDRDSTDTQYFGPGTRLTVL.

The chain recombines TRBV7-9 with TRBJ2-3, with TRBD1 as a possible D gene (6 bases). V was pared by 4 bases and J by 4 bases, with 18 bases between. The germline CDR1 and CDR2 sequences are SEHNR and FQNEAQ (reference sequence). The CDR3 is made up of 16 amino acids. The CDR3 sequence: CASSSQARGVADTQYF. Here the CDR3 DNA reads TGTGCCAGCAGCTCGCAGGCCAGGGGAGTGGCAGATACGCAGTATTTT.

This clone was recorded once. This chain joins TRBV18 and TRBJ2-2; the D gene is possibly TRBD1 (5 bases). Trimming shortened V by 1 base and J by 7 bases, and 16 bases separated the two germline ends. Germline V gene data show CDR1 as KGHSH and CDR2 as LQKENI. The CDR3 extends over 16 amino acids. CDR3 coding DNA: TGTGCCAGCTCACCACTGGGGCCCTTGGTCGGCGGGGAGCTGTTTTTT. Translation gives CASSPLGPLVGGELFF.

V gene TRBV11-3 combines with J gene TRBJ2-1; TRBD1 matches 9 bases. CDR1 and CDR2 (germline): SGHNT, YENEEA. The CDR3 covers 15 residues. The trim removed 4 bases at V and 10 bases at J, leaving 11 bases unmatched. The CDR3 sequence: CASSSGTGSSWEQFF. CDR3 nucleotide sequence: TGTGCCAGCAGCTCTGGGACAGGGAGTAGCTGGGAGCAGTTCTTC.

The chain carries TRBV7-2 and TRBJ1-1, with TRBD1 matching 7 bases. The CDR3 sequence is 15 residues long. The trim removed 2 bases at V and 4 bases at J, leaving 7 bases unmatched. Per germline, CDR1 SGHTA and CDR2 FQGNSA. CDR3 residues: CASSLRGGSSTEAFF. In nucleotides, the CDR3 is TGTGCCAGCAGCTTAAGAGGGGGCAGTAGCACTGAAGCTTTCTTT.

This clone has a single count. The CDR3 loop reads CASSLSSGGTGSFYEQYF. CDR3 in DNA: TGTGCCAGCAGCTTATCGTCCGGCGGGACAGGTTCTTTTTACGAGCAGTACTTC. The V gene is TRBV7-9, the J gene TRBJ2-7; 8 bases are a match to TRBD1. The V and J ends lost 2 bases and 4 bases, in that order; junction bases with no gene match: 16. Germline V lookup: CDR1 SEHNR, CDR2 FQNEAQ (reference sequence). The CDR3 is made up of 18 amino acids.

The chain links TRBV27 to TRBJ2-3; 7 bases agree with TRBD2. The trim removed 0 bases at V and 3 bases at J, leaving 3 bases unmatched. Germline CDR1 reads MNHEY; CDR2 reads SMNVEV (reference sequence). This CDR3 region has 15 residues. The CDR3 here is CASSLSSGLTDTQYF. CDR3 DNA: TGTGCCAGCAGTTTATCTAGCGGGCTAACAGATACGCAGTATTTT.

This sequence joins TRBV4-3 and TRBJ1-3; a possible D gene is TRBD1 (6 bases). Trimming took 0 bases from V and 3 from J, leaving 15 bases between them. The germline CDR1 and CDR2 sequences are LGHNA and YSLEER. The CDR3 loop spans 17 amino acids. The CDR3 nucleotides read TGCGCCAGCAGCCAAGATCCCCTAGACAGGTTTGGAAACACCATATATTTT. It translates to CASSQDPLDRFGNTIYF.

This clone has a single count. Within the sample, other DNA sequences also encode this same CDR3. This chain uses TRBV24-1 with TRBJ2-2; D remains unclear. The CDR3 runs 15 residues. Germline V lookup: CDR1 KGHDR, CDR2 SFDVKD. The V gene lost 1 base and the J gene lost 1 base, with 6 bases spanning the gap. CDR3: CATSDLTGNTGELFF. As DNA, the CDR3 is TGTGCCACCAGTGATTTAACGGGGAACACCGGGGAGCTGTTTTTT.

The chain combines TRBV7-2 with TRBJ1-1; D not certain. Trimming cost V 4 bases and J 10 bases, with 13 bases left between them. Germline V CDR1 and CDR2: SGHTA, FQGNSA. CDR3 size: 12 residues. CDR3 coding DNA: TGTGCCAGCAGCTCCCAGGTAGGGAGAGCTTTCTTT. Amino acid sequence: CASSSQVGRAFF.

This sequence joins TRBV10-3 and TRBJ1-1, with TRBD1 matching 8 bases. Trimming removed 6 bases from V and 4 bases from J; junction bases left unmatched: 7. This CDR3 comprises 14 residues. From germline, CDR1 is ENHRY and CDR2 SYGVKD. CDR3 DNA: TGTGCCATCAGCCTAGACAGGGGAGGCACTGAAGCTTTCTTT. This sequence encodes CAISLDRGGTEAFF.

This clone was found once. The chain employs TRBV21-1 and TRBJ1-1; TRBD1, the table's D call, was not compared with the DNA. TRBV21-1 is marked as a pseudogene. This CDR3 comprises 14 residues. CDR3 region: CASVSRDRGPEAFF. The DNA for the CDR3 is TGTGCCAGCGTAAGTCGGGACAGGGGGCCTGAAGCTTTCTTT.